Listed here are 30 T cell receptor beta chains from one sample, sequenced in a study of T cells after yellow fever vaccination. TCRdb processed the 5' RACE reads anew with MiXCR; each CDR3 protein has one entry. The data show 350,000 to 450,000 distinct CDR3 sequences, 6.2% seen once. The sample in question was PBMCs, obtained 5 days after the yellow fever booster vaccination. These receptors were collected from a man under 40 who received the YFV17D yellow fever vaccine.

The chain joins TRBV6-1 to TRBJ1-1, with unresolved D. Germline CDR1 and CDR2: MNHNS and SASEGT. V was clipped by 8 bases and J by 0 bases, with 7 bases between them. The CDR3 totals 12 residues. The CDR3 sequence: CASGEMNTEAFF. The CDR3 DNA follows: TGTGCCAGCGGGGAAATGAACACTGAAGCTTTCTTT.

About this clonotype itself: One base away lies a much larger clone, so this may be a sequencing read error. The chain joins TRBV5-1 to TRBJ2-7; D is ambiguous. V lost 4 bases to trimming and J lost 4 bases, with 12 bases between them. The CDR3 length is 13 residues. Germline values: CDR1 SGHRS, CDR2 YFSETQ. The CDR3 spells CASSPPTHYEQYF. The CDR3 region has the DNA TGCGCCAGCAGCCCACCTACCCATTACGAGCAGTACTTC.

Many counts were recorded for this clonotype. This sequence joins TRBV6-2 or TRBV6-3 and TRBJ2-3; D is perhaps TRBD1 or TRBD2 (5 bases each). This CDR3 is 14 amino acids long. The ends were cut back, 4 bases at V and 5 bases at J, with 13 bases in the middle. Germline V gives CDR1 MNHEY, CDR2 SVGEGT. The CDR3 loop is CASSLGPVIDTQYF. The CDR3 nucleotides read TGTGCCAGCAGTTTGGGACCCGTCATAGATACGCAGTATTTT.

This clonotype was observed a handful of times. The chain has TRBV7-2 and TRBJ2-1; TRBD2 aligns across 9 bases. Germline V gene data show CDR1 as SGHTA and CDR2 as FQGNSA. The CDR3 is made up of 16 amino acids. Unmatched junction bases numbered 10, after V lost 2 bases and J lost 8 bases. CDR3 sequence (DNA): TGTGCCAGCAGCTTAACCCATTTTAGCGGGAGACATGAGCAGTTCTTC. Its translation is CASSLTHFSGRHEQFF. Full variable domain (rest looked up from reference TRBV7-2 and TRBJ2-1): GAGVSQSPSNKVTEKGKDVELRCDPISGHTALYWYRQSLGQGLEFLIYFQGNSAPDKSGLPSDRFSAERTGGSVSTLTIQRTQQEDSAVYLCASSLTHFSGRHEQFFGPGTRLTVL.

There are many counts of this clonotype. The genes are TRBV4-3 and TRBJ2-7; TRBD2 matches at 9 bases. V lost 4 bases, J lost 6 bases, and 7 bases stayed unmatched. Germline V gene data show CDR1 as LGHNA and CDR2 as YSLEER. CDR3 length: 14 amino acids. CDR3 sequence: CASSPGVSGSEQYF. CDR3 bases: TGCGCCAGCAGCCCGGGGGTTAGCGGGAGCGAGCAGTACTTC.

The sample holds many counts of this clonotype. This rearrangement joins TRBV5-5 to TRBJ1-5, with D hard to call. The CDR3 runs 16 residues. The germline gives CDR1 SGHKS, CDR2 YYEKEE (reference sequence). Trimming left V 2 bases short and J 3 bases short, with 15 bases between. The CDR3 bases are TGTGCCAGCAGCTTTGGTTTGTTGTCTCTCAATCAGCCCCAGCATTTT. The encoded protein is CASSFGLLSLNQPQHF.

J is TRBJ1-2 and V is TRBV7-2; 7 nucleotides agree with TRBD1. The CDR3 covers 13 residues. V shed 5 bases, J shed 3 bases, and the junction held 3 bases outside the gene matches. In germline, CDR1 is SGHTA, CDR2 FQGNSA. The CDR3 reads CASSKDRHYGYTF. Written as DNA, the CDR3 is TGTGCCAGCAGCAAGGACAGGCACTATGGCTACACCTTC.

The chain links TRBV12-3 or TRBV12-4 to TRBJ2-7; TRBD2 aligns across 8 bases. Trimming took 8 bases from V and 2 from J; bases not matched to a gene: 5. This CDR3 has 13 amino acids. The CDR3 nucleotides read TGTGCCAGCGCTTACGGGAGGGCCTACGAGCAGTACTTC. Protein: CASAYGRAYEQYF.

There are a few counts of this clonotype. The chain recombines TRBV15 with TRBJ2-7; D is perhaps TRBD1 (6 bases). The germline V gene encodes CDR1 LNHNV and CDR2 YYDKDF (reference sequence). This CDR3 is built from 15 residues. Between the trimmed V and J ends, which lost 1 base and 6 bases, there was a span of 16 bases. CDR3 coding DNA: TGTGCCACCAGCAGAGTGAGGCCAGGGGTTGTCGAGCAGTACTTC. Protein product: CATSRVRPGVVEQYF. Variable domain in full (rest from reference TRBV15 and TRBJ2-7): DAMVIQNPRYQVTQFGKPVTLSCSQTLNHNVMYWYQQKSSQAPKLLFHYYDKDFNNEADTPDNFQSRRPNTSFCFLDIRSPGLGDTAMYLCATSRVRPGVVEQYFGPGTRLTVT.

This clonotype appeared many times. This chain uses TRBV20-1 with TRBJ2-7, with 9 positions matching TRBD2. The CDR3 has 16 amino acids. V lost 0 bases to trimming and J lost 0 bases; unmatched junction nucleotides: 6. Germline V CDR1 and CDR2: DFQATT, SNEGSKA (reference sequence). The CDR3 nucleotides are TGCAGTGCTAGAGATCCGGCGGGAGGGGACTCCTACGAGCAGTACTTC. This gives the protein CSARDPAGGDSYEQYF.

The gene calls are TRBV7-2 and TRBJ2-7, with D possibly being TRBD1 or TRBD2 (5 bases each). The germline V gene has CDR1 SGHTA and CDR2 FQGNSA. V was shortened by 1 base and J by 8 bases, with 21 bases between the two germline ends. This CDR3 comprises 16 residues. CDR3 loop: CASSLVGVGPSSQQYF. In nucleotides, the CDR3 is TGTGCCAGCAGCTTAGTCGGTGTGGGACCTAGTTCCCAGCAGTACTTC.

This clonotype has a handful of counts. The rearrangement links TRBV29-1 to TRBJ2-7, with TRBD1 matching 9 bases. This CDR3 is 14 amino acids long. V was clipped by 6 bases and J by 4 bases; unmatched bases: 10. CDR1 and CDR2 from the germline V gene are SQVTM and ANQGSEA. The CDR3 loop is CSVAGQGVFYEQYF. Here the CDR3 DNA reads TGCAGCGTGGCGGGACAGGGAGTTTTTTACGAGCAGTACTTC.

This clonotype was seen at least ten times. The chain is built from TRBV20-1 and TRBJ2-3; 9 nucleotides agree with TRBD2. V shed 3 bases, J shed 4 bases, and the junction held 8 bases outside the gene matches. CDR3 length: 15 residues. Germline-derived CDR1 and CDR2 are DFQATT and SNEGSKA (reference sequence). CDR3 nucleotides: TGCAGTGCTAGTAGCGGGAGTTGGGGTGCAGATACGCAGTATTTT. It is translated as CSASSGSWGADTQYF.

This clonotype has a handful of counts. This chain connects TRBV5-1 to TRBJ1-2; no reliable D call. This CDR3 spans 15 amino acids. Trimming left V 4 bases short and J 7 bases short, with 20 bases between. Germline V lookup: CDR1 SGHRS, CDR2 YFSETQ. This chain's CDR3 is CASSPTKASAPGYTF. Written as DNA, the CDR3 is TGCGCCAGCAGCCCTACTAAGGCCTCAGCCCCTGGCTACACCTTC. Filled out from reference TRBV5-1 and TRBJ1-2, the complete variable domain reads KAGVTQTPRYLIKTRGQQVTLSCSPISGHRSVSWYQQTPGQGLQFLFEYFSETQRNKGNFPGRFSGRQFSNSRSEMNVSTLELGDSALYLCASSPTKASAPGYTFGSGTRLTVV.

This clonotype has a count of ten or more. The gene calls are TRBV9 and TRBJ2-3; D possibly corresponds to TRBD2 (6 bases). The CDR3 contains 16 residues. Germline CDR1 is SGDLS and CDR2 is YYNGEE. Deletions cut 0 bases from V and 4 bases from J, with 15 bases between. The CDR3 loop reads CASSVGTSTVADTQYF. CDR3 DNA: TGTGCCAGCAGCGTAGGAACTAGCACGGTTGCAGATACGCAGTATTTT.

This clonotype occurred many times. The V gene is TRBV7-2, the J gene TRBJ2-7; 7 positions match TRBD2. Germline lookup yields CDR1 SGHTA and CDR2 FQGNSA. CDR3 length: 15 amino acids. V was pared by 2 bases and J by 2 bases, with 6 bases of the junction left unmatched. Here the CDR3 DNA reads TGTGCCAGCAGCTTACGTGGGGGGGTGACCTACGAGCAGTACTTC. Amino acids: CASSLRGGVTYEQYF.

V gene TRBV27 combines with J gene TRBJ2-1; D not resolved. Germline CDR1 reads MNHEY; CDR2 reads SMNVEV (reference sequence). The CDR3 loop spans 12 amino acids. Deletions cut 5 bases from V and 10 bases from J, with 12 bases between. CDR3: CASSLDLGEQFF. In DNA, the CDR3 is TGTGCCAGCAGTCTCGATCTGGGGGAGCAGTTCTTC.

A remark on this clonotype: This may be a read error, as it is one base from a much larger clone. CDR3 protein: CASSSRDHIDTQYF. The CDR3 bases are TGCGCCAGCAGCTCTCGGGACCACATAGATACGCAGTATTTT. The chain joins TRBV4-3 to TRBJ2-3, with D tentatively TRBD1 or TRBD2 (5 bases each). Germline-derived CDR1 and CDR2 are LGHNA and YSLEER. This CDR3 is 14 amino acids long. V shed 5 bases and J shed 5 bases, with 14 bases lying between them.

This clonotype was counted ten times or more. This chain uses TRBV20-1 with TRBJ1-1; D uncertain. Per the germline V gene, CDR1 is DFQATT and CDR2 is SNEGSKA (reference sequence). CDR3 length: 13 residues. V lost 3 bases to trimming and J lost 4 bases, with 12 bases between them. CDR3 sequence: CSARGGESTEAFF. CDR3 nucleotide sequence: TGCAGTGCTAGGGGTGGGGAGAGCACTGAAGCTTTCTTT.

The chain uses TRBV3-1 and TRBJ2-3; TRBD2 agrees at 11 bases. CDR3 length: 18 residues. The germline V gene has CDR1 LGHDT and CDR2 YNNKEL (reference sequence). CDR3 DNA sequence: TGTACCTGCAGTTCGATAGCGGGAGGGCCCCCGGGAACAGATACGCAGTATTTT. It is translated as CTCSSIAGGPPGTDTQYF.

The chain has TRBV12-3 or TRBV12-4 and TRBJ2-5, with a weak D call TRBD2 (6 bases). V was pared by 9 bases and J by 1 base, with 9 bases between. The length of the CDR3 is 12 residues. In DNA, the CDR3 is TGTGCCAGTGGGACTCCCCAAGAGACCCAGTACTTC. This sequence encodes CASGTPQETQYF.

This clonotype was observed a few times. The DNA for the CDR3 is TGTGCCAGCAGCCCCACCAACTCTGGGGCCAAAAACATTCAGTACTTC. Protein: CASSPTNSGAKNIQYF. V is TRBV7-2 and J is TRBJ2-4; D is unclear. The germline V gene has CDR1 SGHTA and CDR2 FQGNSA. V lost 5 bases, J lost 1 base, and 15 bases lay in between. CDR3 size: 16 residues.

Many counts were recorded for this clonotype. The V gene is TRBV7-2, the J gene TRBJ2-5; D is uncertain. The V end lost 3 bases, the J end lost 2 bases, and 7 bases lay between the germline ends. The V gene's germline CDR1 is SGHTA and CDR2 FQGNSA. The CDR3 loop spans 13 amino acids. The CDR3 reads CASSLTNQETQYF. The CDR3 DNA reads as TGTGCCAGCAGCTTGACAAATCAAGAGACCCAGTACTTC.

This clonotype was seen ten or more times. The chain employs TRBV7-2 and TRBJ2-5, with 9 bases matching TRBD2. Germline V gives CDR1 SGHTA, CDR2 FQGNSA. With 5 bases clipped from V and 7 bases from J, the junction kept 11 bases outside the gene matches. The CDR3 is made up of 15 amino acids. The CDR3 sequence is CASSPRLAEGGTQYF. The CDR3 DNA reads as TGTGCCAGCAGCCCACGACTAGCGGAGGGGGGGACCCAGTACTTC.

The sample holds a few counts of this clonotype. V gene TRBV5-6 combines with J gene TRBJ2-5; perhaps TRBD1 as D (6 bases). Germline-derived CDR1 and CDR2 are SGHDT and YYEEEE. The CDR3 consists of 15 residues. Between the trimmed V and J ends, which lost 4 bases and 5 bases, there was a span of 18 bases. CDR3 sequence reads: CASSPGQGEWETQYF. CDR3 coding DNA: TGTGCCAGCAGCCCGGGACAAGGGGAATGGGAGACCCAGTACTTC.

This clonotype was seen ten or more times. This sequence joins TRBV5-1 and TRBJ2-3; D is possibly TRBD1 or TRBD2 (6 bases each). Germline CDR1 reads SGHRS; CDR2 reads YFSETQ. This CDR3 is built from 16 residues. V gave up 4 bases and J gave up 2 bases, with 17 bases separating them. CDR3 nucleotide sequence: TGCGCCAGCAGCCAGATCACCGGGGGCTACACAGATACGCAGTATTTT. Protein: CASSQITGGYTDTQYF.

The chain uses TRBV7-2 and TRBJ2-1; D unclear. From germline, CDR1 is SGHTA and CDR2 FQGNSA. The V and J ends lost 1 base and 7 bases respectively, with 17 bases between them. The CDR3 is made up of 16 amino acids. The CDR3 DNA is TGTGCCAGCAGCTTAGAACTTGGGCTGCGGCTAAATGAGCAGTTCTTC. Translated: CASSLELGLRLNEQFF.

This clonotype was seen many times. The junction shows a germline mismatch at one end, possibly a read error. CDR3 DNA: TGCGCCAGCAGCCTCCGGCTAGCGGGGAGCACAGATACGCAGTATTTT. Protein: CASSLRLAGSTDTQYF. The chain joins TRBV5-4 to TRBJ2-3; TRBD2 agrees at 9 bases. Germline assignment: CDR1 SGHNT and CDR2 YYREEE (reference sequence). CDR3 length: 16 residues.

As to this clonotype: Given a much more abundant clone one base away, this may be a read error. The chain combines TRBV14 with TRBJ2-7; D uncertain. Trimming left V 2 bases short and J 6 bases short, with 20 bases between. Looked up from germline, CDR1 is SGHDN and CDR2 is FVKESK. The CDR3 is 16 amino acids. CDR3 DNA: TGTGCCAGCAGCCAATTTACATCCACCAACCGACGCGAGCAGTACTTC. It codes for CASSQFTSTNRREQYF.

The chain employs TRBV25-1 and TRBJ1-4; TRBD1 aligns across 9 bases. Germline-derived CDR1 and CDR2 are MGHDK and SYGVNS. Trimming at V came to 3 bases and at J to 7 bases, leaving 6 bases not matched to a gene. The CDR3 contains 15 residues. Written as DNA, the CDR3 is TGTGCCAGCAGTGATCCACAGGGGGCAGGTGAAAAACTGTTTTTT. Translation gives CASSDPQGAGEKLFF. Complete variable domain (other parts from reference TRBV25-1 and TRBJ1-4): EADIYQTPRYLVIGTGKKITLECSQTMGHDKMYWYQQDPGMELHLIHYSYGVNSTEKGDLSSESTVSRIRTEHFPLTLESARPSHTSQYLCASSDPQGAGEKLFFGSGTQLSVL.